Below, 5 T cell receptor beta chains from the same sample are listed, as sequenced in a study of blood T cell repertoires in COVID-19. TCRdb's table, derived via immunoSEQ multiplex PCR, lists solely in-frame clones and lacks some. The table has tens of thousands of clones, roughly 87% seen once. The sample consisted of peripheral blood. These receptors were taken from a young man with COVID-19, enrolled during active disease.

CDR3 amino acids: CASSLFGTGVYEQYF. The CDR3 nucleotides read TGTGCCAGCAGTTTATTTGGGACAGGGGTCTACGAGCAGTACTTC. V is TRBV27 and J is TRBJ2-7; 10 nucleotides line up with TRBD1. V dropped 1 base and J dropped 3; count of bases not matched to a gene: 3. This CDR3 contains 15 residues. Germline lookup yields CDR1 MNHEY and CDR2 SMNVEV (reference sequence).

The chain links TRBV6-5 to TRBJ1-2; D is uncertain. Germline CDR1 MNHEY, CDR2 SVGAGI. The CDR3 is made up of 12 amino acids. Trimming left V 6 bases short and J 8 bases short, with 13 bases between. This CDR3 reads CASSNGPGGYTF. The CDR3 DNA is TGTGCCAGCAGCAACGGGCCGGGGGGCTACACCTTC.

J is TRBJ2-7 and V is TRBV6-2 or TRBV6-3; 14 positions agree with TRBD2. Germline V gene sequence: CDR1 MNHEY, CDR2 SVGEGT. The CDR3 consists of 16 residues. V was pared by 6 bases and J by 5 bases, with 9 bases of the junction left unmatched. This CDR3 is CASSGTSGSVGDEQYF. CDR3 in DNA: TGTGCCAGCAGCGGGACTAGCGGGAGCGTAGGGGACGAGCAGTACTTC.

The chain uses TRBV10-3 and TRBJ2-3; possible D gene TRBD1, 6 bases. The CDR3 length is 15 residues. Trimming removed 4 bases from V and 1 base from J, with 12 bases in between. Germline-derived CDR1 and CDR2 are ENHRY and SYGVKD. CDR3 DNA sequence: TGTGCCATCAGTGGAGGGGGAGAAGGCACAGATACGCAGTATTTT. Protein sequence: CAISGGGEGTDTQYF.

This clone has only one observation. The chain joins TRBV7-6 to TRBJ2-7; weak D call: TRBD1 (6 bases). This CDR3 has 17 amino acids. V shed 0 bases and J shed 4 bases, with 19 bases lying between them. Germline CDR1 and CDR2: SGHVS and FNYEAQ. The CDR3 sequence: CASSLANRASGWYEQYF. DNA for the CDR3: TGTGCCAGCAGCTTAGCGAACAGGGCCTCTGGTTGGTACGAGCAGTACTTC.